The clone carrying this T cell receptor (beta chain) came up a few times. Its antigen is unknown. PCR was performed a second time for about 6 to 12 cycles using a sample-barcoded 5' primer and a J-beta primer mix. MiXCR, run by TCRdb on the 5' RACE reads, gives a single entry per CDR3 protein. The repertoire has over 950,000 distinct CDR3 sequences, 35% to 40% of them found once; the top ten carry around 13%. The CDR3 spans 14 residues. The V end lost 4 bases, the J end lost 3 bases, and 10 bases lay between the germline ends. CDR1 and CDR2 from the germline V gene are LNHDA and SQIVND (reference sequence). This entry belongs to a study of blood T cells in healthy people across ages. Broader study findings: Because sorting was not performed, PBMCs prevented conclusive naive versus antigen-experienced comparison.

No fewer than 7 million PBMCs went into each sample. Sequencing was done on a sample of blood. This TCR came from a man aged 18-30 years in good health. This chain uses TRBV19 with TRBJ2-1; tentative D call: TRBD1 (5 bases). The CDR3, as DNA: TGTGCCAGTAGTAAGGGGTATGGCTACAATGAGCAGTTCTTC. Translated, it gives CASSKGYGYNEQFF.